This T cell receptor beta chain was identified in a study of regulatory T cells in long-lasting Graves disease listed by TCRdb under 2021. Looking at the study overall: Patients with newly diagnosed Graves' disease had been on antithyroid drugs for under 3 months. This study used TCR sequencing and RNA sequencing of peripheral blood to compare persistent Graves' disease patients against newly diagnosed Graves' disease patients. The study was registered as a clinical trial and conducted in China. TCR sequencing covered around 13 persistent and roughly 20 newly diagnosed Graves' disease patients, about 35 samples in total. General conclusions and limits of the study: Lower TCR Shannon entropy and fewer highly expanded clones were observed in persistent Graves' disease patients than in newly diagnosed patients, which suggested clonal expansion. Persistent patients shared more public clonotypes among themselves (fewer than 3,000) than newly diagnosed patients did (approximately 970). The authors acknowledged the small sample size as a limitation that may reduce accuracy. Only peripheral blood was studied, because thyroid tissue, the primary lesion, was inaccessible. TRBV28, TRBJ1-2 and TRBJ2-5 were preferentially used in persistent disease, while TRBV20-1 and TRBJ2-1 were favored in newly diagnosed disease. Sequencing and analysis were limited to the TCR beta chain.

In the paper's terms, the time point label means: newly diagnosed GD, antithyroid drugs for less than 3 months. RNA was extracted from PBMCs in TRIzol for both TCR sequencing and RNA sequencing. Graves' disease was diagnosed according to American Thyroid Association guidelines. Patients were recruited from an endocrinology department in Xi'an, China. Each patient gave about 9.1 milliliters of peripheral blood, collected in an EDTA anticoagulant tube. Ficoll Paque Plus density gradient separation was used to isolate PBMCs, and no additional T cell sorting was done. An Agilent 2100 Bioanalyzer and agarose gel were used to assess RNA quality, and a NanoDrop 2000 was used to measure RNA concentration. The library was built by means of multiplex PCR. Sequencing was carried out with an Illumina HiSeq 4000. CDR3 regions were amplified by Arm-PCR with iRepertoire HTBI primers to construct TCR beta libraries. Before sequencing, the PCR products underwent gel purification. The original pipeline was this. Gene usage analysis of CDR3 amino acid clonotypes relied on the 55 to 80 TRBV and 12 to 15 TRBJ segments identified across samples. COPE and FqMerger were used to merge the filtered high-quality paired reads into contigs. BLAST was used to align contigs to IMGT TRBV, TRBD and TRBJ reference genes, with CDR3 defined following IMGT. Any clonotype with a frequency above 0.1% was counted as a highly expanded clone. Shannon entropy was used to measure repertoire diversity, and the Gini coefficient was used to measure V-J evenness. Clonotypes shared by more than one individual were considered public. Using fastp at Q25 and MiXCR, TCRdb reprocessed the public reads and kept productive beta chains. Rows with one shared CDR3 protein collapse into an entry with the most common genes and DNA. TCRdb, not the original authors, processed these V and J calls. The sample table shows 550,000 to 650,000 distinct CDR3 sequences, and around 15% are seen once. 9.5% to 15% of the sample rests with the top ten.

The CDR3, from cysteine to phenylalanine, totals 13 residues. The only DNA kept is the CDR3, 39 bases in frame from the first base. After removal of 0 bases from V and 12 bases from J, the junction retains 5 bases not matched to a gene. CDR1 and CDR2 are drawn from the germline V gene: SQVTM, ANQGSEA. A word on this clonotype: Its binding antigen is unknown. Base qualities were left out, and no much larger clone turns up one base away.

Separately, the same data were catalogued under a study of T cells in Graves' hyperthyroidism and ophthalmopathy. The second study's paper adds: Graves' hyperthyroidism was defined as stable when no progression to ophthalmopathy occurred over 18 months of follow-up. Hyperthyroidism patients were newly diagnosed, with disease duration under 2 months, and aged 18 to 65 years. The study excluded patients with uncontrolled infections, other autoimmune diseases, pregnancy or lactation. Diagnoses were based on clinical symptoms, serum thyroxine and TRAb, thyroid ultrasound and orbital computed tomography. For the first round of RT-PCR on the TCR CDR3, the HTBI primer set was used together with the Qiagen OneStep RT-PCR kit. Most expanded thyroid clonotypes (frequency above 0.001) were also detected in blood, suggesting blood repertoires may reflect thyroid immune responses. A 13 V-J signature model separated ophthalmopathy from stable hyperthyroidism, with 87.88% sensitivity and about 81% specificity in cross-validation and 80%/75% in testing. In validation, the model predicted progression to ophthalmopathy a median of about 6.5 months before onset, with about 71% sensitivity and 72.22% specificity. To identify distinguishing TCR V-J signatures, a discovery cohort of about a hundred patients was used, comprising 40 to 45 with Graves' ophthalmopathy and some 60 with stable Graves' hyperthyroidism. Whether ophthalmopathy could be predicted prospectively was tested in an independent validation cohort made up of under 20 hyperthyroidism patients plus 17 patients who later progressed to ophthalmopathy. The approximately 100 discovery patients were randomly divided into training and test sets at a 7:3 ratio. In about six Graves' hyperthyroidism patients, the study also compared T-cell repertoires from thyroid tissue with T-cell repertoires from blood. After blood sampling, hyperthyroidism patients were treated with methimazole at a starting dose of 30 mg daily, and ophthalmopathy patients were treated with high-dose intravenous methylprednisolone. Libraries were constructed in a second round of multiplex PCR, after which size selection and purification were carried out. Sequencing of the libraries was done on an Illumina HiSeq2000 using paired-end 100 bp reads. SOAPnuke was used to process the raw data, throwing out any read that contained adapters or uncalled bases, had a mean Phred below 15, or lacked an exact constant-primer or identifier match. High-quality paired reads were merged with COPE v1.2.5, and unique nucleotide sequences were defined as clonotypes. Clonotypes were aligned to IMGT TRBV, TRBD and TRBJ reference segments using MiTCR v1.1. The analysis was restricted to V-J combinations with a frequency above 0.0001, which together covered roughly 99% of the repertoires. The TCS score was defined as F50 (clonal expansion) divided by E x V (chaos), with BLOSUM62-based TCRdist calculated between CDR3 peptides within each V-J. Welch's t-statistics and random forest reduced just over 500 V-J features to 13, which were used in a naive Bayes classifier (R e1071). Sample size was not statistically predetermined, and investigators were not blinded to group allocation. The paper describes TCR Vbeta CDR3 sequencing of 130 to 150 peripheral blood samples, made up of 43 ophthalmopathy patients, over 70 hyperthyroidism patients and approximately 17 progressor patients.

Recombination linked TRBV29-1 to TRBJ1-5, with 10 bases matching TRBD1. The specimen was peripheral blood mononuclear cells (PBMCs), collected at new diagnosis, from a patient treated with antithyroid drugs. The sequence was obtained from a man aged 18 to 30 with Graves disease. Donor details come from another sample of the same person, matched by shared clones. The DNA sequence is TGCAGCGTTGAAGAAGGGACAGGGGTAGACCAGCATTTT. The resulting protein is CSVEEGTGVDQHF.